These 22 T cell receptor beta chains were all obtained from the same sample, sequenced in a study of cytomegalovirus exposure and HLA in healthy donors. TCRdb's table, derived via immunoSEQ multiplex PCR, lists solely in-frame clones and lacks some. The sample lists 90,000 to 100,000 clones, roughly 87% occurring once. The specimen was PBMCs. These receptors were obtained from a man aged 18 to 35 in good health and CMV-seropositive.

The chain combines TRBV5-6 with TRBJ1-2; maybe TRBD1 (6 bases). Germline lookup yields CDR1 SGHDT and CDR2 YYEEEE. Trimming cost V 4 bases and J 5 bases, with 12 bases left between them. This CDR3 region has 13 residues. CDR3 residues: CASSLTGSYGYTF. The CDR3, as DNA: TGTGCCAGCAGCCTCACAGGGAGTTATGGCTACACCTTC.

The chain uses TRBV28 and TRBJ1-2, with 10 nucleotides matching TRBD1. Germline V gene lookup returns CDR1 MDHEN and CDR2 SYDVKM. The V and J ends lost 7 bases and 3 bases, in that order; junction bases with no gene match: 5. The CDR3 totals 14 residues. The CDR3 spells CASKGQGVYYGYTF. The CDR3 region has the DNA TGTGCCAGCAAAGGACAGGGGGTGTACTATGGCTACACCTTC.

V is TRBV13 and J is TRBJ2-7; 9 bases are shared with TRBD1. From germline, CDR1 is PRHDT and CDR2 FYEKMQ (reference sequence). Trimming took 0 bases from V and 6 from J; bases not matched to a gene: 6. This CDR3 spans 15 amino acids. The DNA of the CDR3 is TGTGCCAGCAGCTTAGGAAGGGGACAGGGCGGCGAGCAGTACTTC. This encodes CASSLGRGQGGEQYF.

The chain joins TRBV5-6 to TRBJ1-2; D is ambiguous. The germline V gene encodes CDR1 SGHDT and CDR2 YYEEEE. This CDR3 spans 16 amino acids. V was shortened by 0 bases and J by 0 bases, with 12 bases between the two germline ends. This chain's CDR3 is CASSLALEGANYGYTF. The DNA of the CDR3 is TGTGCCAGCAGCTTGGCCCTCGAGGGAGCTAACTATGGCTACACCTTC.

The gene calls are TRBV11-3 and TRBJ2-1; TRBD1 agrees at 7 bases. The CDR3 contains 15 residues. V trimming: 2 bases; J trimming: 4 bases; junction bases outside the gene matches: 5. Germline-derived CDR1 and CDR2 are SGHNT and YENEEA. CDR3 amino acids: CASSLNRQGYNEQFF. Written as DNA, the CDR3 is TGTGCCAGCAGCTTAAACCGACAGGGTTACAATGAGCAGTTCTTC.

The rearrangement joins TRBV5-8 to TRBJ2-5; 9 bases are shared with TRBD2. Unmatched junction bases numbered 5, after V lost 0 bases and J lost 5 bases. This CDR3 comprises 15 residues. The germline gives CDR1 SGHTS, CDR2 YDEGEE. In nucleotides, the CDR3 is TGTGCCAGCAGCTTGGAGGGGGCGGGAGGGGAGACCCAGTACTTC. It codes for CASSLEGAGGETQYF.

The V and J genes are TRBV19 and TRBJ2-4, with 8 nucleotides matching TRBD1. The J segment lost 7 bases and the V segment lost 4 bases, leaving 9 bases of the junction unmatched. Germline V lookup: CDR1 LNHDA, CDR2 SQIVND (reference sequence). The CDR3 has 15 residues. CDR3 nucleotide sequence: TGTGCCAGTAGTACCCCCCGACAGGGGATGAACATTCAGTACTTC. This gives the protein CASSTPRQGMNIQYF. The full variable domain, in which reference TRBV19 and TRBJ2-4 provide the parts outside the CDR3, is DGGITQSPKYLFRKEGQNVTLSCEQNLNHDAMYWYRQDPGQGLRLIYYSQIVNDFQKGDIAEGYSVSREKKESFPLTVTSAQKNPTAFYLCASSTPRQGMNIQYFGAGTRLSVL.

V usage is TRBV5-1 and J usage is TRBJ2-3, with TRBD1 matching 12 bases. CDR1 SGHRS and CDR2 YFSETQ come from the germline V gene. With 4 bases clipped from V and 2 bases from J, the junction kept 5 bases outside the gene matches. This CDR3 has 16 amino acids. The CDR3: CASSPGGQGATDTQYF. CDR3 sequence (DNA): TGCGCCAGCAGCCCGGGGGGACAGGGGGCCACAGATACGCAGTATTTT.

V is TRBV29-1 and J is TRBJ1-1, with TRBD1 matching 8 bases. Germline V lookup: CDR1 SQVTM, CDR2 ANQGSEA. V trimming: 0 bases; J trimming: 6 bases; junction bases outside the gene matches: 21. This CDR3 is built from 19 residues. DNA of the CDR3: TGCAGCGTTGAAGATCTGTATGGTGGCAGGACAGGGATGGTTGCTGAAGCTTTCTTT. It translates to CSVEDLYGGRTGMVAEAFF.

CDR3 in DNA: TGTGCCAGCAGCCGCGGGACAGGCGAGCAGTACTTC. This translates into CASSRGTGEQYF. The rearrangement links TRBV11-2 to TRBJ2-7, with 8 bases that match TRBD1. V lost 5 bases and J lost 6; bases outside the gene matches: 3. This CDR3 has 12 amino acids. Germline CDR1 and CDR2: SGHAT and FQNNGV.

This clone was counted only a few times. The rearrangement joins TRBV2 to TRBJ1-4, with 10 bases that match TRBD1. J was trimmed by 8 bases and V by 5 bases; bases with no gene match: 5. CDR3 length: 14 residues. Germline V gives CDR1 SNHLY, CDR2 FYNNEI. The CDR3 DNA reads TGTGCCAGCAGTCCTGACAGGGGGCGGGAAAAACTGTTTTTT. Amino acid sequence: CASSPDRGREKLFF.

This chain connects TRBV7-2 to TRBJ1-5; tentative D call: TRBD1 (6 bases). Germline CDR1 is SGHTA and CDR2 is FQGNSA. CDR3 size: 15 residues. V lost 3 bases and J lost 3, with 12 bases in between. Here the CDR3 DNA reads TGTGCCAGCAGCTTCCGTGGACAGCTCAATCAGCCCCAGCATTTT. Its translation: CASSFRGQLNQPQHF.

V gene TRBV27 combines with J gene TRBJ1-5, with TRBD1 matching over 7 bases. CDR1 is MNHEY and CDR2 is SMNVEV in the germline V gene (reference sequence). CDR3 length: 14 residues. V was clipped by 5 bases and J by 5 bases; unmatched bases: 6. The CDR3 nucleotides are TGTGCCAGCAGTCCCGGGACAGACTATCAGCCCCAGCATTTT. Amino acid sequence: CASSPGTDYQPQHF.

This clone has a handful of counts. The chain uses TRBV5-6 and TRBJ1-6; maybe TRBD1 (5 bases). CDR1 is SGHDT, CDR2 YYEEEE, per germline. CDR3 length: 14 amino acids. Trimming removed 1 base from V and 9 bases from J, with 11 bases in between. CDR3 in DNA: TGTGCCAGCAGCTTGTCGCAGGGCATTTCACCCCTCCACTTT. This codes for CASSLSQGISPLHF.

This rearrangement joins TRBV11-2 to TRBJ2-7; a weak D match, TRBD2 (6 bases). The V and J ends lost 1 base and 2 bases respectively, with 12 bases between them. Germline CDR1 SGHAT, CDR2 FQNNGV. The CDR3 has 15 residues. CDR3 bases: TGTGCCAGCAGCTTAGTTGGGGGGTACCCCTACGAGCAGTACTTC. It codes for CASSLVGGYPYEQYF.

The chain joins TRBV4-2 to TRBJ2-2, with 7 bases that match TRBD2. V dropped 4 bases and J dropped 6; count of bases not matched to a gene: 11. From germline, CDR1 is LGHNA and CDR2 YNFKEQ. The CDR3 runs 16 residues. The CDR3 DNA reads TGTGCCAGCAGCCGCGGGGAGGGGCTTAGGGCCGGGGAGCTGTTTTTT. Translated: CASSRGEGLRAGELFF.

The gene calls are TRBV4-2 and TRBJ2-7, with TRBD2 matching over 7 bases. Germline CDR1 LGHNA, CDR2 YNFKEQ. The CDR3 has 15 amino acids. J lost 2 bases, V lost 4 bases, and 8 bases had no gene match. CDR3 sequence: CASSPRLAATYEQYF. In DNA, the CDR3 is TGTGCCAGCAGCCCTCGACTAGCAGCAACCTACGAGCAGTACTTC.

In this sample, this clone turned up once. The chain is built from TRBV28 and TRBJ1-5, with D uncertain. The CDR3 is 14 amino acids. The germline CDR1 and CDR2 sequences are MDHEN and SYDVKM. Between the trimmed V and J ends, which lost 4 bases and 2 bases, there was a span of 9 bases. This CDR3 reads CASSSRVGNQPQHF. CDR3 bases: TGTGCCAGCAGTTCTCGGGTAGGCAATCAGCCCCAGCATTTT.

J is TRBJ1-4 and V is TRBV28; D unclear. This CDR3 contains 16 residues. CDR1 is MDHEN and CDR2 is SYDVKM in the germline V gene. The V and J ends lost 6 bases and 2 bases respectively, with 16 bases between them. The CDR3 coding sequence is TGTGCCAGCAGCACACCCCAGTGGCAGACTAATGAAAAACTGTTTTTT. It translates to CASSTPQWQTNEKLFF.

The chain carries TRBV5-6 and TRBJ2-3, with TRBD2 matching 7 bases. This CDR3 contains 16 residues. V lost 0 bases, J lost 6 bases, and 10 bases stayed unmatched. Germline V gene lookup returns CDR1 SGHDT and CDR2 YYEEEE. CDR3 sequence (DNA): TGTGCCAGCAGCTTGGCGGGCGGGAGTACTTTGGATACGCAGTATTTT. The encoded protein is CASSLAGGSTLDTQYF.

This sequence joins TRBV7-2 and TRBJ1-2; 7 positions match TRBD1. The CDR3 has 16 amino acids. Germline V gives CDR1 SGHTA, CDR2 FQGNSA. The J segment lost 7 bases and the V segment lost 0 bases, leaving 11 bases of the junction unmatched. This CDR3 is CASSLAGTEPASGYTF. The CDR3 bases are TGTGCCAGCAGCTTAGCCGGGACAGAACCAGCTTCTGGCTACACCTTC.

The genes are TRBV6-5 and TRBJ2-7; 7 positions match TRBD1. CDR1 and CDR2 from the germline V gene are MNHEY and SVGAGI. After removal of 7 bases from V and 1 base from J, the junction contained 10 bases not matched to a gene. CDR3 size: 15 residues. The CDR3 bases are TGTGCCAGCACCAAGTATGAGGGACAGTCCTACGAGCAGTACTTC. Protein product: CASTKYEGQSYEQYF.